The 9 T cell receptor beta chains listed next were all sequenced from one sample in a study of siplizumab effects on memory and regulatory T cells. TCRdb's copy holds only in-frame clones and misses some; the assay was immunoSEQ multiplex PCR. The sample consists of 60,000 to 65,000 clones, 70% to 80% of them appearing once. The sequencing input was memory CD4+ T cells sorted from blood. These receptors all come from a human donor in good health.

The chain has TRBV7-3 and TRBJ1-6; TRBD1 matches at 9 bases. This CDR3 has 15 residues. Per germline, CDR1 SGHTA and CDR2 FQGTGA. V gave up 6 bases and J gave up 5 bases; unmatched junction bases: 5. CDR3 sequence: CASSSGQGDNSPLHF. The CDR3 DNA is TGTGCCAGCAGTTCGGGACAGGGCGATAATTCACCCCTCCACTTT.

In DNA form, the CDR3 reads TGTGCCAGCAGTTCACTAGCGGGGGGGACCGGGACCCAGTACTTC. This codes for CASSSLAGGTGTQYF. The V gene is TRBV6-6, the J gene TRBJ2-5; the match to TRBD2 covers 13 bases. The CDR3 sequence is 15 residues long. The germline gives CDR1 MNHNY, CDR2 SVGAGI (reference sequence). J gave up 7 bases and V 4 bases, and 6 bases lay outside the gene matches.

The chain employs TRBV9 and TRBJ1-3; perhaps TRBD1 as D (5 bases). The CDR3 sequence is 15 residues long. With 4 bases removed from V and 1 base from J, the gap between germline ends came to 12 bases. Germline assignment: CDR1 SGDLS and CDR2 YYNGEE. The CDR3 DNA reads as TGTGCCAGCAGCTTACCAGGGAATTCTGGAAACACCATATATTTT. Amino acid sequence: CASSLPGNSGNTIYF. Full variable domain (outside the CDR3, taken from reference TRBV9 and TRBJ1-3): DSGVTQTPKHLITATGQRVTLRCSPRSGDLSVYWYQQSLDQGLQFLIQYYNGEERAKGNILERFSAQQFPDLHSELNLSSLELGDSALYFCASSLPGNSGNTIYFGEGSWLTVV.

This chain connects TRBV11-2 to TRBJ2-3; 8 nucleotides align to TRBD2. V was pared by 1 base and J by 9 bases, with 3 bases of the junction left unmatched. Germline CDR1 and CDR2: SGHAT and FQNNGV. The CDR3 is 13 residues long. CDR3 sequence reads: CASSLAGGGTQYF. The CDR3 region has the DNA TGTGCCAGCAGCTTAGCCGGGGGGGGCACGCAGTATTTT.

This sequence joins TRBV5-6 and TRBJ2-7, with D perhaps TRBD1 (5 bases). Trimming left V 2 bases short and J 2 bases short, with 11 bases between. CDR1 SGHDT and CDR2 YYEEEE come from the germline V gene. CDR3 size: 14 residues. The CDR3 bases are TGTGCCAGCAGCTTAAGGGGTAATACCTACGAGCAGTACTTC. This sequence encodes CASSLRGNTYEQYF.

The chain has TRBV5-4 and TRBJ2-2, with D possibly called TRBD1 or TRBD2 (5 bases each). The CDR3 extends over 12 amino acids. Germline-derived CDR1 and CDR2 are SGHNT and YYREEE (reference sequence). Trimming left V 0 bases short and J 9 bases short, with 6 bases between. The CDR3 DNA follows: TGTGCCAGCAGCTTGGGGGGGAGGGAGCTGTTTTTT. Amino acids: CASSLGGRELFF.

V is TRBV6-5 and J is TRBJ2-7; perhaps TRBD1 as D (6 bases). The CDR3 sequence is 14 residues long. V lost 4 bases and J lost 3, with 13 bases in between. Per the germline V gene, CDR1 is MNHEY and CDR2 is SVGAGI. This CDR3 is CASSSLTGIYEQYF. CDR3 coding DNA: TGTGCCAGCAGTTCCCTAACAGGGATCTACGAGCAGTACTTC.

This clone was recorded once. V gene TRBV9 combines with J gene TRBJ2-3; the D is unclear. Germline CDR1 and CDR2: SGDLS and YYNGEE. The CDR3 extends over 13 amino acids. V gave up 0 bases and J gave up 5 bases, with 7 bases separating them. CDR3 protein: CASSVAPGDTQYF. Here the CDR3 DNA reads TGTGCCAGCAGCGTAGCCCCAGGAGATACGCAGTATTTT.

The rearrangement joins TRBV14 to TRBJ2-1; 9 bases match TRBD2. Germline assignment: CDR1 SGHDN and CDR2 FVKESK. The CDR3 has 16 amino acids. The V and J ends lost 1 base and 7 bases, in that order; junction bases with no gene match: 8. The CDR3 loop is CASSQGYAGGRNEQFF. CDR3 sequence (DNA): TGTGCCAGCAGCCAAGGTTACGCGGGGGGGCGAAATGAGCAGTTCTTC.